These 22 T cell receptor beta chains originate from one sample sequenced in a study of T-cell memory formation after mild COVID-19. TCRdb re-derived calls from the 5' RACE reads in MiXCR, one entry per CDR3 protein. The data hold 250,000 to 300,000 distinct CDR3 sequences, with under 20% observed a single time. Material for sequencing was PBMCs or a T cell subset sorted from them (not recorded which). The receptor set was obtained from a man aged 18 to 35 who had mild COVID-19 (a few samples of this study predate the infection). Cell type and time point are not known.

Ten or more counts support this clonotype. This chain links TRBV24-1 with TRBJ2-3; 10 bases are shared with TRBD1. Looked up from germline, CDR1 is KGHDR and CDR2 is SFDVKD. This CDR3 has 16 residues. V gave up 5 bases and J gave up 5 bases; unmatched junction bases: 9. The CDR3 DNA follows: TGTGCCACCAGTGCATGGGGGACAGGGGCAGGAGATACGCAGTATTTT. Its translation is CATSAWGTGAGDTQYF.

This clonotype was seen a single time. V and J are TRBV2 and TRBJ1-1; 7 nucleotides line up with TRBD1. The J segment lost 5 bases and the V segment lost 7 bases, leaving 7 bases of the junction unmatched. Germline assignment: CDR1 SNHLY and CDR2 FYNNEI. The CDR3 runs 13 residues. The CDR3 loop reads CASIYTGVTEAFF. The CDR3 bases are TGTGCCAGCATATATACAGGGGTTACTGAAGCTTTCTTT. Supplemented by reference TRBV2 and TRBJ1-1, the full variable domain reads EPEVTQTPSHQVTQMGQEVILRCVPISNHLYFYWYRQILGQKVEFLVSFYNNEISEKSEIFDDQFSVERPDGSNFTLKIRSTKLEDSAMYFCASIYTGVTEAFFGQGTRLTVV.

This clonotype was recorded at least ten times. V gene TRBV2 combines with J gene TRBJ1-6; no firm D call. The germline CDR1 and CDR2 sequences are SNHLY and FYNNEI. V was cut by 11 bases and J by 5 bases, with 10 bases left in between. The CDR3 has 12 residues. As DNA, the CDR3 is TGTGCCGGTCAGACGGATAATTCACCCCTCCACTTT. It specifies CAGQTDNSPLHF.

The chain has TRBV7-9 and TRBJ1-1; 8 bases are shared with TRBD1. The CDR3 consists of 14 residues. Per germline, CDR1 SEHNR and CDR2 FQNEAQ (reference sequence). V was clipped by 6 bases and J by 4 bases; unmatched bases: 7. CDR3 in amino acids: CASRTVGTGTEAFF. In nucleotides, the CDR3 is TGTGCCAGCAGGACAGTAGGGACAGGCACTGAAGCTTTCTTT.

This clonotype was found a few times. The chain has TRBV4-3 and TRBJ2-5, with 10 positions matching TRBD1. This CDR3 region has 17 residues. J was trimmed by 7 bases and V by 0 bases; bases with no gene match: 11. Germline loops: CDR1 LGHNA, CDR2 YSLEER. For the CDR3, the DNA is TGCGCCAGCAGCCAAGAGGCTCCGACAGGGGGCCTTGGGACCCAGTACTTC. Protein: CASSQEAPTGGLGTQYF.

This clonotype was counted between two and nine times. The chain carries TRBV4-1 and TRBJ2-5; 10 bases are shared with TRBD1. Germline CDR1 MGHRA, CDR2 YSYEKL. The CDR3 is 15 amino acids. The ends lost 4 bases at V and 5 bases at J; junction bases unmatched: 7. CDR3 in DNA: TGCGCCAGCAGCCTTCAGACAGGGGGCTGGGAGACCCAGTACTTC. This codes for CASSLQTGGWETQYF.

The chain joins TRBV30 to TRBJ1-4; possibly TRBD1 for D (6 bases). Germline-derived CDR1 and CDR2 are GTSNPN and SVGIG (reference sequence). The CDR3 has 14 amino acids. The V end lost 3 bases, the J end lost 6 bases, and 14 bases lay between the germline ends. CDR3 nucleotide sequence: TGTGCCTGGAGGACAGGCAAAGGTGATGAAAAACTGTTTTTT. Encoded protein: CAWRTGKGDEKLFF.

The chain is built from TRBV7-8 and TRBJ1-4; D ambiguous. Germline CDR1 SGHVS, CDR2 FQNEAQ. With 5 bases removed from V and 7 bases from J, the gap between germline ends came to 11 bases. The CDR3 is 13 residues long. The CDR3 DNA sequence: TGTGCCAGCAGCCTGGATAGACGTGAAAAACTGTTTTTT. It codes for CASSLDRREKLFF.

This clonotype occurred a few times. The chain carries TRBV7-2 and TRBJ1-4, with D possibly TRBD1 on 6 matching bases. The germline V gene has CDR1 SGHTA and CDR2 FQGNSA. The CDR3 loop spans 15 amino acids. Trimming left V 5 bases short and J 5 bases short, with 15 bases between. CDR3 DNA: TGTGCCAGCAGCCCTCAGGGTGGGACAAATGAAAAACTGTTTTTT. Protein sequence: CASSPQGGTNEKLFF. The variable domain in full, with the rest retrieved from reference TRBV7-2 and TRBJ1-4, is GAGVSQSPSNKVTEKGKDVELRCDPISGHTALYWYRQSLGQGLEFLIYFQGNSAPDKSGLPSDRFSAERTGGSVSTLTIQRTQQEDSAVYLCASSPQGGTNEKLFFGSGTQLSVL.

Here the CDR3 reads CASSPFRDSLNTEAFF. CDR3 nucleotide sequence: TGTGCCAGCAGCCCCTTTCGGGACAGCTTGAACACTGAAGCTTTCTTT. The rearrangement joins TRBV11-2 to TRBJ1-1, with 7 nucleotides matching TRBD1. CDR3 length equals 16 residues. The germline V gene encodes CDR1 SGHAT and CDR2 FQNNGV. V trimming: 5 bases; J trimming: 0 bases; junction bases outside the gene matches: 9.

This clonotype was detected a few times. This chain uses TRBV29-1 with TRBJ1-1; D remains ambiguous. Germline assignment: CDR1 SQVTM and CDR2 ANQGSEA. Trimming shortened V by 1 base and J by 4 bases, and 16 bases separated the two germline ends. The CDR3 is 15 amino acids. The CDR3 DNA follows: TGCAGCGTTGAAGGGGGAAAAAGGGAGGTCACTGAAGCTTTCTTT. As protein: CSVEGGKREVTEAFF.

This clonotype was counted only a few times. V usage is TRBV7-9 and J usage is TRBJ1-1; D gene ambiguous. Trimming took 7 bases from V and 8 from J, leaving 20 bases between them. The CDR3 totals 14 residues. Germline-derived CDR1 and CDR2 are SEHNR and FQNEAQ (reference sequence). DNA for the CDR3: TGTGCCAGCATCCAAACGGGGTTAGGCAGGGAAGCTTTCTTT. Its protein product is CASIQTGLGREAFF.

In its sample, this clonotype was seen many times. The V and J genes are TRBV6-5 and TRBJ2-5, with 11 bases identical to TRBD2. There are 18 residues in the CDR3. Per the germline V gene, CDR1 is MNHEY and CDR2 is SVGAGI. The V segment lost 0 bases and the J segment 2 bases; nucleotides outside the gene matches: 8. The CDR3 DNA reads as TGTGCCAGCAGTTACTCGTCTAGCGGGGGGCTCTCTCAAGAGACCCAGTACTTC. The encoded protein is CASSYSSSGGLSQETQYF.

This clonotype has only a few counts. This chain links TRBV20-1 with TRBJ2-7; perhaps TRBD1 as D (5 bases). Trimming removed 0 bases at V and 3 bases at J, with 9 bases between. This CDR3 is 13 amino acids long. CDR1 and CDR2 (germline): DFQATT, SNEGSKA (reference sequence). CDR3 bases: TGCAGTGCTAGAGACAGGGTCCGCTACGAGCAGTACTTC. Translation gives CSARDRVRYEQYF.

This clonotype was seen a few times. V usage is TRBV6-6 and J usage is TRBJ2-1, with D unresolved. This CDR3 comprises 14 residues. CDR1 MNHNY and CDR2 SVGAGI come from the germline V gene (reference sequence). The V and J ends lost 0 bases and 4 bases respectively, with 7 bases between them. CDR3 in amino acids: CASSYSWDYNEQFF. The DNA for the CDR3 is TGTGCCAGCAGTTACTCGTGGGATTACAATGAGCAGTTCTTC.

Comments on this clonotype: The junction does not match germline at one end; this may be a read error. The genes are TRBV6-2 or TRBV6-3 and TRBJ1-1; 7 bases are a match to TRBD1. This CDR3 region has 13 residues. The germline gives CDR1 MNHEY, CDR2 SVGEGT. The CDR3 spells CASTLTTGSEAFF. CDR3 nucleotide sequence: TGTGCCAGCACCTTAACGACAGGGTCTGAAGCTTTCTTC.

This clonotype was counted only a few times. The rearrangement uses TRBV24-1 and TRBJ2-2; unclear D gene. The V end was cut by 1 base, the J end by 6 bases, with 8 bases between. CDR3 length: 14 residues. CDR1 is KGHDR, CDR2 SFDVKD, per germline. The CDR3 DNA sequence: TGTGCCACCAGTGATTTCGGGCGGCCCGGGGAGCTGTTTTTT. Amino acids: CATSDFGRPGELFF.

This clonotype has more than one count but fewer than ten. The CDR3 protein is CASSFGALEAFF. DNA for the CDR3: TGTGCCAGCAGTTTCGGGGCATTAGAAGCTTTCTTT. The chain recombines TRBV2 with TRBJ1-1; TRBD1 is a possible D gene (5 bases). Germline-derived CDR1 and CDR2 are SNHLY and FYNNEI. There are 12 residues in the CDR3. Trimming took 5 bases from V and 8 from J, leaving 12 bases between them. The whole variable domain, filled in from reference TRBV2 and TRBJ1-1, reads EPEVTQTPSHQVTQMGQEVILRCVPISNHLYFYWYRQILGQKVEFLVSFYNNEISEKSEIFDDQFSVERPDGSNFTLKIRSTKLEDSAMYFCASSFGALEAFFGQGTRLTVV.

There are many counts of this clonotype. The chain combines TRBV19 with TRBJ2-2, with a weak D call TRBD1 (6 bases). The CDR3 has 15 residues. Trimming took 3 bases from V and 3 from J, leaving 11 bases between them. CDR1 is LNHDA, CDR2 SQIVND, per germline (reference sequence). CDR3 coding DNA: TGTGCCAGTAGTATTTCCCCAGGGGACACCGGGGAGCTGTTTTTT. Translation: CASSISPGDTGELFF.

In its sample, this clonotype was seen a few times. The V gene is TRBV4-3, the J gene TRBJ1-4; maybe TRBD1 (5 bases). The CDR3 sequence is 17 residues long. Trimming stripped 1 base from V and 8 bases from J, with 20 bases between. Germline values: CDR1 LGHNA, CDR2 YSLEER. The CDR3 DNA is TGCGCCAGCAGCCAAGGGCCCGCGGTCAGGGCCGAGGAAAAACTGTTTTTT. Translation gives CASSQGPAVRAEEKLFF.

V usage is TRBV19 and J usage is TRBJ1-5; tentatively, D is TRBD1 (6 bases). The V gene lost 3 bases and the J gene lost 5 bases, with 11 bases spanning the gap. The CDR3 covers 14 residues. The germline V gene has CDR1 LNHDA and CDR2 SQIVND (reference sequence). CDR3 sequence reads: CASSIRTEDQPQHF. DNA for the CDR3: TGTGCCAGTAGTATCAGGACAGAGGATCAGCCCCAGCATTTT.

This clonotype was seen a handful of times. The CDR3 spells CASSYSSNTGELFF. CDR3 bases: TGTGCCAGCAGTTACTCATCGAACACCGGGGAGCTGTTTTTT. The rearrangement uses TRBV6-5 and TRBJ2-2; D ambiguous. This CDR3 comprises 14 residues. With 0 bases removed from V and 0 bases from J, the gap between germline ends came to 2 bases. CDR1 is MNHEY, CDR2 SVGAGI, per germline.